This T cell receptor beta chain was recovered during a study of cytomegalovirus exposure and HLA in healthy donors. A multiplex PCR was run with 60 Vbeta primers and 13 Jbeta primers. TCRdb's table, derived via immunoSEQ multiplex PCR, lists solely in-frame clones and lacks some. Counted here are over 150,000 clones, approximately 80% occurring once; the ten biggest clones make up around 4%. On this clone: Its antigen remains unknown.

CDR1 and CDR2 from the germline V gene are MNHEY and SVGAGI. The CDR3 is 15 amino acids. Between the trimmed V and J ends, which lost 7 bases and 4 bases, there was a span of 17 bases. General study findings and limits: In a later analysis, an Asian-associated ancestry cluster reportedly showed fewer N-insertions than the approximately 670-donor mean.

Healthy donors of bone marrow made up the group. Donors counted as nominally healthy when sampled, yet unrecorded immune exposures were likely. This sequence was found in a man aged 35 to 55 in good health and CMV-seronegative. The J gene is TRBJ2-1, the V gene TRBV6-5, with D maybe TRBD1 (6 bases). Sequences were obtained from PBMCs. Here the CDR3 DNA reads TGTGCCAGCATGGTAGGGAAAGGACAGTACAATGAGCAGTTCTTC. This encodes CASMVGKGQYNEQFF.